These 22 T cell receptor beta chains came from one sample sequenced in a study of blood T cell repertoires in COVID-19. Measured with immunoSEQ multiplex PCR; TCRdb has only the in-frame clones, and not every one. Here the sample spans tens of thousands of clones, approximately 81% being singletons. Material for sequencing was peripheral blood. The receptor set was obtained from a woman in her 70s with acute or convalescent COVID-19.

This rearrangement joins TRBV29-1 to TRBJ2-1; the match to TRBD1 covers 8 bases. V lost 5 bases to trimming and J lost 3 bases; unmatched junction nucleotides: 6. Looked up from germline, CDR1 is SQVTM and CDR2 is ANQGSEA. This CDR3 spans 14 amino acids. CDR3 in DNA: TGCAGCGTTACGGACAGGGAAGGCTACAATGAGCAGTTCTTC. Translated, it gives CSVTDREGYNEQFF.

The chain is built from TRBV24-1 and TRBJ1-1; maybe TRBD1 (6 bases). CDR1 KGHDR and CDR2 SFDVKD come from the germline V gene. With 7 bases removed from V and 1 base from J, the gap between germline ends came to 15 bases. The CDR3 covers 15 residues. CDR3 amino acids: CATSKSGTQNTEAFF. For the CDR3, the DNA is TGTGCCACCAGCAAGTCCGGGACACAGAACACTGAAGCTTTCTTT.

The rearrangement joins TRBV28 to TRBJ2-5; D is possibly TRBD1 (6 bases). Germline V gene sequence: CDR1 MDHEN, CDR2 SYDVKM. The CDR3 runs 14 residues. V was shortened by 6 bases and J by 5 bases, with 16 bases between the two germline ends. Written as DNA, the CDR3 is TGTGCCAGCAGCTCGGGCCAGGGGCGGGAGACCCAGTACTTC. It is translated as CASSSGQGRETQYF.

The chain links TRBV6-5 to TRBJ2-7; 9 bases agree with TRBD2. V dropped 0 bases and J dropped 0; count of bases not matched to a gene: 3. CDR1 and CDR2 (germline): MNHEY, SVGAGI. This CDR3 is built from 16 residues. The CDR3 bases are TGTGCCAGCAGTTACTCGACTAGCGGAAGCTCCTACGAGCAGTACGTC. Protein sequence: CASSYSTSGSSYEQYV.

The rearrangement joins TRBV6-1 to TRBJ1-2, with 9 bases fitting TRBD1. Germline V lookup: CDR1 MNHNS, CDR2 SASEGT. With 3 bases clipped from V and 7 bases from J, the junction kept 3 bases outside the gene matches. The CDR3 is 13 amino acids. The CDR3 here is CASSDRDRAGYTF. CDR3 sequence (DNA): TGTGCCAGCAGTGATAGGGACAGGGCTGGCTACACCTTC.

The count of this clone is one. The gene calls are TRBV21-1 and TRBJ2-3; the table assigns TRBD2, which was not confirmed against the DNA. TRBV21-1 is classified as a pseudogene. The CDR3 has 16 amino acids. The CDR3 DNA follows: TGTGCCAGCAGCGGGACTAGCGGGACTAGCACAGATACGCAGTATTTT. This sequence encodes CASSGTSGTSTDTQYF.

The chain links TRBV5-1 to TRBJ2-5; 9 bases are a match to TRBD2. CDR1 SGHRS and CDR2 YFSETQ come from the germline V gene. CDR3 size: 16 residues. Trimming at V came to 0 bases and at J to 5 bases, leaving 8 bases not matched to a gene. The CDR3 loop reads CASSLAPAGGGETQYF. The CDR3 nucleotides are TGCGCCAGCAGCTTGGCCCCAGCGGGAGGCGGGGAGACCCAGTACTTC.

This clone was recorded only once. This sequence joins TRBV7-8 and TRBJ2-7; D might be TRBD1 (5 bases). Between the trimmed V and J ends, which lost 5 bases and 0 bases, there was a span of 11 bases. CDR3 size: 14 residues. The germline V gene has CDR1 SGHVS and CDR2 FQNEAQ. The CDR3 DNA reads TGTGCCAGCAGCGTACACGACAGCTCCTACGAGCAGTACGTC. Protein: CASSVHDSSYEQYV.

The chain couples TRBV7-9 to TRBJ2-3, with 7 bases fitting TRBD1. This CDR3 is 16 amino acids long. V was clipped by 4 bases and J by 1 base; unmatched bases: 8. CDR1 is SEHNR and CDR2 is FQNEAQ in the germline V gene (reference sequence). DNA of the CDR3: TGTGCCAGCAGCTATAACAGGGGATCGGGCACAGATACGCAGTATTTT. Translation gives CASSYNRGSGTDTQYF.

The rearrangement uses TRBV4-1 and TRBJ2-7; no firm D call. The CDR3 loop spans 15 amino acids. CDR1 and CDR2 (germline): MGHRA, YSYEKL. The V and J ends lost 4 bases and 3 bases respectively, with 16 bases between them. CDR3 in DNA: TGCGCCAGCAGCCCCACTCTGCCGCTAATCTACGAGCAGTACGTC. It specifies CASSPTLPLIYEQYV.

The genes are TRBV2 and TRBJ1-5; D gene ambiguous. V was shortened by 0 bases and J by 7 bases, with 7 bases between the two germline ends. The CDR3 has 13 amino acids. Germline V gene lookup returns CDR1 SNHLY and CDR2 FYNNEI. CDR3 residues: CASSEALQQPQHF. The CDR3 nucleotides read TGTGCCAGCAGTGAAGCGCTACAGCAGCCCCAGCATTTT.

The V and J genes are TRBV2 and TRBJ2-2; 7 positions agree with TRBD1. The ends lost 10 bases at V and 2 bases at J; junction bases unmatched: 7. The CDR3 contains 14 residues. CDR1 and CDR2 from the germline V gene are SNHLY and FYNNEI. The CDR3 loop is CATQGTANTGELFF. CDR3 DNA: TGTGCCACCCAAGGGACAGCCAACACCGGGGAGCTGTTTTTT.

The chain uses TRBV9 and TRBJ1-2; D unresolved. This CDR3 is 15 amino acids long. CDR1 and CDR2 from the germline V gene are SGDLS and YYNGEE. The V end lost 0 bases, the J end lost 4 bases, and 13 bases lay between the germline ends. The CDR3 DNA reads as TGTGCCAGCAGCGTAGTAGAGCGGGCGGCCTATGGCTACACCTTC. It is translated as CASSVVERAAYGYTF.

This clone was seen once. The CDR3 nucleotides are TGTGCCAGCAGCCAATTTCAGGGGGGCACTGAAGCTTTCTTT. Translating gives CASSQFQGGTEAFF. V is TRBV3-1 (or the pseudogene TRBV3-2) and J is TRBJ1-1, with 7 bases that match TRBD1. Trimming at V came to 2 bases and at J to 4 bases, leaving 4 bases not matched to a gene. The CDR3 totals 14 residues. Germline V gene sequence: CDR1 LGHDT, CDR2 YNNKEL (reference sequence).

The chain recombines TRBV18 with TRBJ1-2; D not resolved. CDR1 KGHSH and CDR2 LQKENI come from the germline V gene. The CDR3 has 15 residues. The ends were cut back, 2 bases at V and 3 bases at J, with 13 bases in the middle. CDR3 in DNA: TGTGCCAGCTCACCAAGTGGCGACTTTTACTATGGCTACACCTTC. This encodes CASSPSGDFYYGYTF.

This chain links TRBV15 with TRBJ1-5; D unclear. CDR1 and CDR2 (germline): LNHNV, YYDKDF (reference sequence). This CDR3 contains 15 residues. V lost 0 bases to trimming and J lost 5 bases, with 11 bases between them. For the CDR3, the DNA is TGTGCCACCAGCAGAGATGCGAGGGAGGATCAGCCCCAGCATTTT. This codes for CATSRDAREDQPQHF. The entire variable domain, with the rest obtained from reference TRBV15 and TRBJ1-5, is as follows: DAMVIQNPRYQVTQFGKPVTLSCSQTLNHNVMYWYQQKSSQAPKLLFHYYDKDFNNEADTPDNFQSRRPNTSFCFLDIRSPGLGDTAMYLCATSRDAREDQPQHFGDGTRLSIL.

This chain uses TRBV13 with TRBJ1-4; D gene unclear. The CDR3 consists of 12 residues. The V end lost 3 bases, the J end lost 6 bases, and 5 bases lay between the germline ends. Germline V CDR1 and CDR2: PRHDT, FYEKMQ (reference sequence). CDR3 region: CASSLGDEKLFF. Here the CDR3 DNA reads TGTGCCAGCAGCTTGGGCGATGAAAAACTGTTTTTT.

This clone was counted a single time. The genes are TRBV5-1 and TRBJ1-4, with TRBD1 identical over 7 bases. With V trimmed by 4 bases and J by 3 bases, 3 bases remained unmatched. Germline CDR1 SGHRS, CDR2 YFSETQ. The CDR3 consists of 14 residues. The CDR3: CASSDGQANEKLFF. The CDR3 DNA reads TGCGCCAGCAGCGACGGACAGGCTAATGAAAAACTGTTTTTT.

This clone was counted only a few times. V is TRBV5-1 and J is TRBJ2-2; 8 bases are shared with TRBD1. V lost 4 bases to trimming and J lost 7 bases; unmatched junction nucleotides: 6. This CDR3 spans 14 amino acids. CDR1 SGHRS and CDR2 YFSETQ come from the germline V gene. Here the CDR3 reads CASSGRGLDGELFF. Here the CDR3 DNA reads TGCGCCAGCAGCGGCAGGGGGCTGGACGGGGAGCTGTTTTTT.

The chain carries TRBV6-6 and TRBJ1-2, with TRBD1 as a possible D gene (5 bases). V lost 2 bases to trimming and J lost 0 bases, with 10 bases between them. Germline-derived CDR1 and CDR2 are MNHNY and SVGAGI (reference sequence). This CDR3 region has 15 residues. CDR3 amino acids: CASSYADITNYGYTF. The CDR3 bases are TGTGCCAGCAGTTACGCGGACATTACTAACTATGGCTACACCTTC.

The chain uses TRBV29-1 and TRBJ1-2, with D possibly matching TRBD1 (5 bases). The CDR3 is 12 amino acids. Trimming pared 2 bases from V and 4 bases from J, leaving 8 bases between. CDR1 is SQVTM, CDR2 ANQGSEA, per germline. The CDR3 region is CSVERQLYGYTF. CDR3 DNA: TGCAGCGTTGAAAGACAGCTCTATGGCTACACCTTC.

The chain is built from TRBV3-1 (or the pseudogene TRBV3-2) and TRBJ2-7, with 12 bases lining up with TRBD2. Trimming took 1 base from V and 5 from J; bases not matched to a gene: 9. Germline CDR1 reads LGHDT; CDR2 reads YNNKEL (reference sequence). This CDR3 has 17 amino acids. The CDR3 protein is CASSQGELAGGVHEQYV. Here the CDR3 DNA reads TGTGCCAGCAGCCAAGGGGAACTAGCGGGAGGCGTCCACGAGCAGTACGTC.